This T cell receptor beta chain came from a study of identical twins. The CDR3 length is 14 residues. Per the germline V gene, CDR1 is MNHNS and CDR2 is SASEGT. Trimming cost V 6 bases and J 3 bases, with 12 bases left between them. Template switching, a step in the protocol, added a universal primer site, and cDNA carried unique molecular identifiers. One entry per CDR3 protein, called by TCRdb with MiXCR from the 5' RACE reads. The data show around 300,000 distinct CDR3 sequences, approximately 8% seen once. Findings of the study overall: Beta out-of-frame sequences showed weaker excess twin sharing. Cross-sectional statistics, not tracking of the same donors, supported the conclusions. Abundant beta clonotypes from cord blood bore fewer insertions; memory repertoires lacked this pattern.

Worth noting for this clonotype: Its antigen is still unknown.

These sequences were also reported in another study, on yellow fever vaccine responses in identical twins.

The V and J genes are TRBV6-1 and TRBJ1-5, with D perhaps TRBD1 (6 bases). This receptor was obtained from a woman under 30 in good health. Sequencing was carried out using memory (CD45RO+) T cells sorted from blood. In DNA, the CDR3 is TGTGCCAGCAGCAAGGGGGGGTACAATCAGCCCCAGCATTTT. This codes for CASSKGGYNQPQHF.